Each of the 29 T cell receptor beta chains below was sequenced from the same sample in a study of blood T cell repertoires in COVID-19 (dated by TCRdb to the early 2020s). Receptor libraries were prepared by the immunoSEQ multiplex PCR assay. This immuneACCESS table, as held by TCRdb, lists in-frame sequences with V and J called but not all clones. Of the missing ones, under half trace to an unresolved V gene in checked studies; the others have no known cause. Within this sample are around 160,000 clones, with more than 75% of them counted one time only. In total, the top ten clones hold approximately 2% of the sample. Sample: peripheral blood. Receptors were obtained from a man between 18 and 29 years old with acute or convalescent COVID-19.

The CDR3 DNA is TGTGCCAGCACCCAAGGAAACACCATATATTTT. Protein: CASTQGNTIYF. The chain joins TRBV5-6 to TRBJ1-3; D is uncertain. V gave up 6 bases and J gave up 4 bases, with 5 bases separating them. The CDR3 is 11 amino acids. In germline, CDR1 is SGHDT, CDR2 YYEEEE.

A single count supports this clone. This chain uses TRBV27 with TRBJ1-2; possibly TRBD1 for D (6 bases). Trimming stripped 0 bases from V and 1 base from J, with 9 bases between. The CDR3 is made up of 15 amino acids. CDR1 and CDR2 (germline): MNHEY, SMNVEV (reference sequence). The CDR3 DNA reads TGTGCCAGCAGTTTATCGTGGACAGATAACTATGGCTACACCTTC. This encodes CASSLSWTDNYGYTF.

This sequence joins TRBV7-2 and TRBJ1-2, with TRBD1 matching over 8 bases. Trimming removed 2 bases from V and 2 bases from J; junction bases left unmatched: 4. Germline CDR1 is SGHTA and CDR2 is FQGNSA. This CDR3 contains 15 residues. The CDR3 region has the DNA TGTGCCAGCAGCTTACAGGGGGCCCAAAACTATGGCTACACCTTC. Residues: CASSLQGAQNYGYTF.

The chain links TRBV5-1 to TRBJ1-2, with D perhaps TRBD1 (5 bases). V lost 0 bases to trimming and J lost 13 bases, with 16 bases between them. CDR1 and CDR2 (germline): SGHRS, YFSETQ. The CDR3 loop spans 13 amino acids. CDR3 region: CASSLDRPLGCTF. In nucleotides, the CDR3 is TGCGCCAGCAGCTTGGACAGGCCTTTGGGGTGCACCTTC.

In regard to this clone: The junction differs from germline at one of its ends, possibly a read error. The V call is TRBV19, the J call TRBJ1-2; 10 nucleotides line up with TRBD1. Germline CDR1 and CDR2: LNHDA and SQIVND (reference sequence). This CDR3 region has 12 residues. CDR3 in DNA: TGTGCCAGTTCCGGACAGGGGGGAAAATGGAGATTC. Translated: CASSGQGGKWRF.

V is TRBV19 and J is TRBJ1-1; D ambiguous. The CDR3 loop spans 15 amino acids. The germline V gene encodes CDR1 LNHDA and CDR2 SQIVND (reference sequence). Trimming removed 8 bases at V and 5 bases at J, with 21 bases between. CDR3 sequence reads: CASCDPTAPGTEAFF. The CDR3 DNA follows: TGTGCCAGTTGCGACCCGACCGCGCCCGGGACTGAAGCTTTCTTT.

This clone was counted once. This chain uses TRBV18 with TRBJ1-4, with D unclear. Trimming removed 3 bases from V and 8 bases from J, with 10 bases in between. CDR1 and CDR2 from the germline V gene are KGHSH and LQKENI. This CDR3 region has 13 residues. DNA for the CDR3: TGTGCCAGCTCACCTCCGGCGGGAGAAAAACTGTTTTTT. Its translation is CASSPPAGEKLFF.

This chain uses TRBV7-2 with TRBJ2-7, with 8 bases that match TRBD1. The CDR3 is made up of 14 amino acids. V shed 4 bases and J 7 bases; nucleotides not matched to a gene: 9. Germline V gives CDR1 SGHTA, CDR2 FQGNSA. Here the CDR3 reads CASSSLDRAREQYF. The CDR3 nucleotides are TGTGCCAGCAGCTCCTTGGACAGGGCTAGGGAGCAGTACTTC.

This clone was seen a single time. The gene calls are TRBV27 and TRBJ2-2; a possible D gene is TRBD1 (6 bases). This CDR3 region has 15 residues. The ends were cut back, 2 bases at V and 6 bases at J, with 13 bases in the middle. CDR1 and CDR2 (germline): MNHEY, SMNVEV (reference sequence). CDR3 in DNA: TGTGCCAGCAGTTTACAGGGGAGTTTTTCCGGGGAGCTGTTTTTT. Protein product: CASSLQGSFSGELFF.

The genes are TRBV19 and TRBJ1-4; 8 bases are a match to TRBD1. The CDR3 consists of 18 residues. The V gene's germline CDR1 is LNHDA and CDR2 SQIVND (reference sequence). Losses at the gene ends were 5 bases for V and 4 bases for J; bases not matched to a gene: 15. The CDR3 protein is CASSEKDRVIPLNEKLFF. DNA for the CDR3: TGTGCCAGTAGTGAGAAGGACAGGGTTATTCCTCTTAATGAAAAACTGTTTTTT.

The CDR3: CACRDRGSTYEQYF. DNA for the CDR3: TGTGCCTGCCGGGACAGGGGGTCCACCTACGAGCAGTACTTC. V usage is TRBV6-5 and J usage is TRBJ2-7; TRBD1 matches at 11 bases. Germline CDR1 MNHEY, CDR2 SVGAGI. V dropped 11 bases and J dropped 2; count of bases not matched to a gene: 8. This CDR3 has 14 residues.

The V call is TRBV6-1, the J call TRBJ1-2, with TRBD1 as a possible D gene (6 bases). There are 15 residues in the CDR3. Germline lookup yields CDR1 MNHNS and CDR2 SASEGT. Trimming took off 2 bases at V and 7 bases at J, with 17 bases between the two ends. The CDR3 loop is CASSERGGSSRGYTF. CDR3 bases: TGTGCCAGCAGTGAAAGGGGGGGCTCGAGTCGTGGCTACACCTTC.

The chain uses TRBV6-2 or TRBV6-3 and TRBJ2-3, with 10 bases fitting TRBD1. The CDR3 covers 15 residues. CDR1 and CDR2 (germline): MNHEY, SVGEGT. The junction had 8 bases not matched to a gene; V was cut back by 6 bases and J by 5 bases. The CDR3 loop is CASSPGTGVRDTQYF. In nucleotides, the CDR3 is TGTGCCAGCAGCCCCGGGACAGGGGTGAGAGATACGCAGTATTTT.

This clone has only one observation. V and J are TRBV10-1 and TRBJ1-5; TRBD1 might be the D (6 bases). There are 18 residues in the CDR3. Trimming pared 2 bases from V and 0 bases from J, leaving 17 bases between. From germline, CDR1 is WNHNN and CDR2 SYGVQD (reference sequence). This chain's CDR3 is CASSEPWGPGYSNQPQHF. The CDR3 region has the DNA TGCGCCAGCAGTGAGCCGTGGGGGCCGGGGTATAGCAATCAGCCCCAGCATTTT.

This clone occurred a few times. This rearrangement joins TRBV21-1 to TRBJ2-7; the listed D gene, TRBD1, was not tested against the DNA. TRBV21-1 is a documented pseudogene. The CDR3 runs to 14 residues. CDR3 in DNA: TGTGCCAGAACAGGGGCTTCGGGCAACTACGAGCAGTACTTC. The encoded protein is CARTGASGNYEQYF.

The chain uses TRBV3-1 (or the pseudogene TRBV3-2) and TRBJ1-3; D not resolved. Germline lookup yields CDR1 LGHDT and CDR2 YNNKEL (reference sequence). This CDR3 has 14 residues. V was trimmed by 4 bases and J by 9 bases, leaving 16 bases between them. DNA for the CDR3: TGTGCCAGCAGCCCCGGATACTCGGAGGGCACCATATATTTT. Translation: CASSPGYSEGTIYF.

The gene calls are TRBV7-9 and TRBJ1-2; D gene unclear. There are 13 residues in the CDR3. Trimming took 5 bases from V and 3 from J, leaving 10 bases between them. Germline CDR1 SEHNR, CDR2 FQNEAQ (reference sequence). The CDR3 DNA is TGTGCCAGCAGCCAAAATCAGTACTATGGCTACACCTTC. Translation gives CASSQNQYYGYTF.

The rearrangement uses TRBV30 and TRBJ1-5; D is ambiguous. Trimming stripped 2 bases from V and 5 bases from J, with 10 bases between. This CDR3 has 13 residues. Per germline, CDR1 GTSNPN and CDR2 SVGIG (reference sequence). CDR3 in DNA: TGTGCCTGGAGTCAAGGGAGCGATCAGCCCCAGCATTTT. Protein sequence: CAWSQGSDQPQHF. The complete variable domain, with remaining parts taken from reference TRBV30 and TRBJ1-5, reads SQTIHQWPATLVQPVGSPLSLECTVEGTSNPNLYWYRQAAGRGLQLLFYSVGIGQISSEVPQNLSASRPQDRQFILSSKKLLLSDSGFYLCAWSQGSDQPQHFGDGTRLSIL.

This clone has more than one count but fewer than ten. The chain combines TRBV2 with TRBJ1-5, with a possible D match to TRBD1 (5 bases). The CDR3 runs to 14 residues. With 4 bases removed from V and 4 bases from J, the gap between germline ends came to 11 bases. CDR1 is SNHLY and CDR2 is FYNNEI in the germline V gene. This chain's CDR3 is CASSGRQPNQPQHF. The CDR3 nucleotides are TGTGCCAGCAGTGGCCGACAGCCTAATCAGCCCCAGCATTTT.

Concerning this clone itself: The DNA is left out, because the CDR3 cannot be placed on it with certainty; the CDR3 is given as TCRdb lists it. The V and J genes are TRBV21-1 and TRBJ2-3; TRBD2 was called by the table and not checked on the DNA. TRBV21-1 is a pseudogene. Both ends counted, the CDR3 spans 16 residues. The CDR3: CASSRWASGSTDTQYF.

The gene calls are TRBV5-3 and TRBJ2-7; TRBD1 aligns across 7 bases. Being an ORF, TRBV5-3 has a function that is uncertain. This CDR3 has 13 residues. V gave up 0 bases and J gave up 9 bases; unmatched junction bases: 6. CDR3 protein: CARSLDRGRVQYF. In nucleotides, the CDR3 is TGTGCCAGAAGCTTGGACAGGGGAAGAGTGCAGTACTTC.

The V and J genes are TRBV29-1 and TRBJ2-5, with 12 nucleotides matching TRBD1. The germline gives CDR1 SQVTM, CDR2 ANQGSEA. The CDR3 is 17 amino acids. Unmatched junction bases numbered 15, after V lost 7 bases and J lost 3 bases. The CDR3 loop is CSAELGTGTGGEETQYF. CDR3 in DNA: TGCAGCGCGGAACTAGGTACCGGGACAGGGGGCGAAGAGACCCAGTACTTC.

The DNA of the CDR3 is TGTGCCTGGAGGCGCGGGGACAGGGCCCCAAACCCATCCTCTGGAAACACCATATATTTT. Encoded protein: CAWRRGDRAPNPSSGNTIYF. The chain carries TRBV30 and TRBJ1-3, with 9 bases fitting TRBD1. The V gene end was trimmed by 3 bases and the J gene end by 0 bases; junction bases not matched to a gene: 18. Germline CDR1 and CDR2: GTSNPN and SVGIG (reference sequence). The CDR3 has 20 amino acids.

The genes are TRBV19 and TRBJ1-5; 7 nucleotides align to TRBD1. Losses at the gene ends were 3 bases for V and 0 bases for J; bases not matched to a gene: 14. The CDR3 sequence is 19 residues long. Per the germline V gene, CDR1 is LNHDA and CDR2 is SQIVND (reference sequence). CDR3 bases: TGTGCCAGTAGTATGGGTCCACCGGGACAGTCCTATAGCAATCAGCCCCAGCATTTT. Protein product: CASSMGPPGQSYSNQPQHF.

The V call is TRBV5-1, the J call TRBJ1-6, with D unresolved. The CDR3 spans 15 residues. Trimming cost V 2 bases and J 6 bases, with 12 bases left between them. Looked up from germline, CDR1 is SGHRS and CDR2 is YFSETQ. CDR3: CASSFDSGSNSPLHF. As DNA, the CDR3 is TGCGCCAGCAGCTTTGATTCAGGAAGTAATTCACCCCTCCACTTT. The full variable domain, rest sourced from reference TRBV5-1 and TRBJ1-6, is KAGVTQTPRYLIKTRGQQVTLSCSPISGHRSVSWYQQTPGQGLQFLFEYFSETQRNKGNFPGRFSGRQFSNSRSEMNVSTLELGDSALYLCASSFDSGSNSPLHFGNGTRLTVT.

The chain joins TRBV11-3 to TRBJ2-6; D call uncertain. Per the germline V gene, CDR1 is SGHNT and CDR2 is YENEEA. This CDR3 is 18 amino acids long. The V end lost 1 base, the J end lost 0 bases, and 13 bases lay between the germline ends. The chain's CDR3 is CASSLGLNSGSGANVLTF. CDR3 DNA sequence: TGTGCCAGCAGCTTAGGATTAAACTCAGGCTCTGGGGCCAACGTCCTGACTTTC.

V and J are TRBV2 and TRBJ2-7, with D unclear. Germline CDR1 SNHLY, CDR2 FYNNEI. The CDR3 sequence is 13 residues long. V lost 2 bases to trimming and J lost 7 bases, with 12 bases between them. CDR3: CASSENGVGEQYF. The DNA of the CDR3 is TGTGCCAGCAGTGAAAATGGAGTCGGGGAGCAGTACTTC.

The chain joins TRBV5-5 to TRBJ1-5; TRBD1 agrees at 8 bases. V shed 3 bases and J 6 bases; nucleotides not matched to a gene: 8. Per germline, CDR1 SGHKS and CDR2 YYEKEE (reference sequence). This CDR3 has 15 residues. Here the CDR3 reads CASSYDRGGGQPQHF. Written as DNA, the CDR3 is TGTGCCAGCAGCTACGACAGGGGTGGAGGTCAGCCCCAGCATTTT.

This rearrangement joins TRBV11-2 to TRBJ2-7; TRBD1 is a possible D gene (6 bases). The CDR3 is made up of 15 amino acids. Germline lookup yields CDR1 SGHAT and CDR2 FQNNGV. The V and J ends lost 3 bases and 3 bases respectively, with 15 bases between them. CDR3 nucleotides: TGTGCCAGCAGCTTTGCGTCAGGGGAAAGCTACGAGCAGTACTTC. Translated, it gives CASSFASGESYEQYF.